A selection of T cell receptor beta chains follows, all from one sample in a study of T cells after posttransplantation cyclophosphamide. This table comes from immunoSEQ multiplex PCR, and its TCRdb copy is limited to in-frame clones, with some not included. The sample presents roughly 24,000 clones, none singletons. The sequencing sample was made of PBMCs. All receptors come from a woman aged 55-69 years in good health, CMV-negative, and a related stem cell transplant donor. CDR3s include the opening cysteine and the closing phenylalanine or tryptophan. The D gene is left open where the match is weak. Clone size is stated in some rows and not others, as once, few, many or a class when expanded.

D gene	CDR3 length	clone size	V gene	J gene	CDR3 protein	CDR3 DNA
TRBD1	15	few	TRBV6-6	TRBJ2-1	CASNKGDRGFNEQFF	TGTGCCAGCAATAAAGGGGACAGGGGCTTCAATGAGCAGTTCTTC
.	11	many	TRBV2	TRBJ1-1	CASSGDFEAFF	TGTGCCAGCAGCGGGGATTTTGAAGCTTTCTTT
.	14	many	TRBV5-6	TRBJ1-2	CASSLAVTGLGYTF	TGTGCCAGCAGCTTGGCGGTGACAGGACTCGGCTACACCTTC
.	13	many	TRBV5-1	TRBJ1-4	CASSYGNNEKLFF	TGCGCCAGCAGCTACGGGAATAATGAAAAACTGTTTTTT
.	14	few	TRBV27	TRBJ1-1	CASSFQGLLAEAFF	TGTGCCAGCAGTTTTCAGGGCTTGTTGGCTGAAGCTTTCTTT
.	13	many	TRBV28	TRBJ1-5	CASSRTLGRPQHF	TGTGCCAGCAGTCGAACCCTGGGCCGTCCCCAGCATTTT
TRBD2	16	.	TRBV5-4	TRBJ2-3	CASSLLAGGHVDTQYF	TGTGCCAGCAGCCTGCTAGCGGGGGGCCATGTAGATACGCAGTATTTT
.	14	many	TRBV27	TRBJ1-1	CASSPGSTGTEAFF	TGTGCCAGCAGTCCTGGGTCCACAGGGACTGAAGCTTTCTTT
.	14	many	TRBV4-1	TRBJ2-3	CASSQGYRGDTQYF	TGCGCCAGCAGCCAGGGCTACCGCGGGGATACGCAGTATTTT
.	15	many	TRBV13	TRBJ2-2	CASSHPGQNTGELFF	TGTGCCAGCAGCCACCCGGGACAAAACACCGGGGAGCTGTTTTTT
TRBD1	15	many	TRBV9	TRBJ1-4	CASSVDPRQGQRLFF	TGTGCCAGCAGCGTAGACCCCCGACAGGGGCAACGACTGTTTTTT
TRBD1	15	.	TRBV14	TRBJ1-2	CASSPNRGRGYGYTF	TGTGCCAGCAGCCCAAACAGGGGGCGCGGCTATGGCTACACCTTC
TRBD2	16	many	TRBV28	TRBJ2-7	CASSFALAGGSDEQYF	TGTGCCAGCAGTTTCGCCCTCGCGGGAGGGAGCGACGAGCAGTACTTC
.	19	many	TRBV12-5	TRBJ1-5	CASDLGGADPYLSNQPQHF	TGTGCTAGTGACTTGGGGGGGGCCGATCCTTATTTGAGCAATCAGCCCCAGCATTTT
TRBD2	17	many	TRBV9	TRBJ2-3	CASSPAGGVPSTDTQYF	TGTGCCAGCAGTCCGGCGGGAGGGGTCCCGAGCACAGATACGCAGTATTTT
TRBD1	15	many	TRBV19	TRBJ2-2	CASSYRDSPTGELFF	TGTGCCAGTAGCTACAGGGACAGTCCCACCGGGGAGCTGTTTTTT
TRBD1	14	few	TRBV5-6	TRBJ1-2	CARSFQGGKNGYTF	TGTGCCCGCAGCTTTCAGGGGGGAAAGAATGGCTACACCTTC